The 11 T cell receptor beta chains in this list originate from one sample, sequenced in a study of identical twins. TCRdb reanalysed the 5' RACE reads using MiXCR and keeps one entry per CDR3 protein. This sample has hundreds of thousands of distinct CDR3 sequences; about 18% occur once, and the top ten carry around 13%. These data were also filed under a second study, of T cells expressing NK-cell markers.

Sequenced sample: PBMCs. Source of these receptors: a woman aged 18-29 years in good health.

This clonotype was seen a handful of times. CDR3 sequence reads: CASSLISWGTSGPDTQYF. The CDR3 bases are TGTGCCAGCAGCTTAATATCGTGGGGGACTAGTGGCCCAGATACGCAGTATTTT. The chain is built from TRBV11-2 and TRBJ2-3; 8 bases align to TRBD2. The J segment lost 4 bases and the V segment lost 2 bases, leaving 14 bases of the junction unmatched. The germline CDR1 and CDR2 sequences are SGHAT and FQNNGV. The CDR3 length is 18 residues.

This clonotype was counted only a few times. The chain recombines TRBV5-1 with TRBJ2-7; 9 nucleotides line up with TRBD1. Germline trimming cut 7 bases from V and 7 bases from J; bases unmatched to any gene: 9. Germline V gene data show CDR1 as SGHRS and CDR2 as YFSETQ. The CDR3 consists of 13 residues. CDR3 loop: CASRRDRENEQYF. The CDR3, as DNA: TGCGCCAGCCGCCGGGACAGGGAGAATGAGCAGTACTTC.

This clonotype was detected a few times. This chain joins TRBV9 and TRBJ2-2; D unclear. Germline CDR1 and CDR2: SGDLS and YYNGEE. Trimming removed 1 base from V and 6 bases from J, with 4 bases in between. The CDR3 is 12 residues long. Written as DNA, the CDR3 is TGTGCCAGCAGCGTACACGCCGGGGAGCTGTTTTTT. Protein sequence: CASSVHAGELFF.

The J gene is TRBJ1-4, the V gene TRBV5-1, with 7 bases matching TRBD1. After removal of 4 bases from V and 8 bases from J, the junction contained 11 bases not matched to a gene. Germline CDR1 and CDR2: SGHRS and YFSETQ. The CDR3 has 15 amino acids. The CDR3 sequence is CASSPTQGTREKLFF. The DNA for the CDR3 is TGCGCCAGCAGCCCAACACAGGGGACGAGGGAAAAACTGTTTTTT.

The chain recombines TRBV12-3 or TRBV12-4 with TRBJ2-5; D is possibly TRBD2 (5 bases). V lost 6 bases, J lost 5 bases, and 16 bases lay in between. CDR3 length: 14 amino acids. CDR3 in amino acids: CASRANRGRETQYF. In nucleotides, the CDR3 is TGTGCCAGCAGGGCTAACCGGGGTCGGGAGACCCAGTACTTC.

The chain uses TRBV7-9 and TRBJ1-2, with 8 bases lining up with TRBD1. V was clipped by 5 bases and J by 5 bases; unmatched bases: 10. The CDR3 is 15 residues long. Germline-derived CDR1 and CDR2 are SEHNR and FQNEAQ (reference sequence). The CDR3 region is CASSPGVRGRYGYTF. CDR3 nucleotides: TGTGCCAGCAGCCCCGGGGTCAGGGGGCGGTATGGCTACACCTTC.

The rearrangement uses TRBV20-1 and TRBJ2-7; TRBD2 agrees at 8 bases. CDR3 length: 15 amino acids. V was pared by 5 bases and J by 1 base, with 10 bases of the junction left unmatched. Germline assignment: CDR1 DFQATT and CDR2 SNEGSKA (reference sequence). Here the CDR3 DNA reads TGCAGTGCTTCGCCGGGACTAGGCTTTTCCTACGAGCAGTACTTC. Its protein is CSASPGLGFSYEQYF.

This clonotype has just a few counts. The chain recombines TRBV6-5 with TRBJ2-5, with D perhaps TRBD1 (5 bases). Germline-derived CDR1 and CDR2 are MNHEY and SVGAGI. The CDR3 spans 14 residues. The ends were cut back, 0 bases at V and 6 bases at J, with 11 bases in the middle. The CDR3 sequence: CASSYSAGPKTQYF. The CDR3 DNA reads as TGTGCCAGCAGTTACTCGGCAGGGCCAAAGACCCAGTACTTC.

The rearrangement uses TRBV7-7 and TRBJ2-1; 7 bases line up with TRBD2. Germline loops: CDR1 SSHAT, CDR2 FNYEAQ (reference sequence). The CDR3 covers 17 residues. Losses at the gene ends were 1 base for V and 9 bases for J; bases not matched to a gene: 15. CDR3 in amino acids: CASSLEVSRGRSSEQFF. In DNA, the CDR3 is TGTGCCAGCAGCTTAGAGGTCTCCCGCGGGAGATCGAGTGAGCAGTTCTTC.

This clonotype turned up a few times. The chain joins TRBV12-3 or TRBV12-4 to TRBJ2-3; TRBD2 agrees at 7 bases. J gave up 6 bases and V 7 bases, and 25 bases lay outside the gene matches. The CDR3 spans 19 residues. The CDR3 DNA follows: TGTGCCAGCACCTCCCAACTAGCGATTAAGCTGACATCCGGGGATACGCAGTATTTT. This encodes CASTSQLAIKLTSGDTQYF.

This clonotype has only one observation. V gene TRBV9 combines with J gene TRBJ2-3; 8 bases align to TRBD2. Germline CDR1 is SGDLS and CDR2 is YYNGEE. This CDR3 region has 18 residues. V shed 4 bases and J 2 bases; nucleotides not matched to a gene: 15. As DNA, the CDR3 is TGTGCCAGCAGCCCTTCCCGGGCGGTAGCGGGGTTCACAGATACGCAGTATTTT. Amino acid sequence: CASSPSRAVAGFTDTQYF.